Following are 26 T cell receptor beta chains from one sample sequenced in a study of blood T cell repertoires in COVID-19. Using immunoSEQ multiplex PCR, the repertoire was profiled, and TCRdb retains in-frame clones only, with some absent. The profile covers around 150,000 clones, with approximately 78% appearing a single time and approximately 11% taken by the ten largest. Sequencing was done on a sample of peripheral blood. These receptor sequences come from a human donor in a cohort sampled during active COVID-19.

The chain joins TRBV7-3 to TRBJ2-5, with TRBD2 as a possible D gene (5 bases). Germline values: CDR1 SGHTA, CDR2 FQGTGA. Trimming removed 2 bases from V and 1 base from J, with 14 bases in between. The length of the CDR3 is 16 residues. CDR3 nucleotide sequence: TGTGCCAGCAGCTTAGGTAGAGGGCCGGCCCAAGAGACCCAGTACTTC. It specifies CASSLGRGPAQETQYF.

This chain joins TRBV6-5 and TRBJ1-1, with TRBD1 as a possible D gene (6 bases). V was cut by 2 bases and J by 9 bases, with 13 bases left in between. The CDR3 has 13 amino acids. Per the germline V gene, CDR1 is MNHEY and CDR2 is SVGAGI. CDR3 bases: TGTGCCAGCAGTTACATCTTCGGACAGCAAGCTTTCTTT. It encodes CASSYIFGQQAFF.

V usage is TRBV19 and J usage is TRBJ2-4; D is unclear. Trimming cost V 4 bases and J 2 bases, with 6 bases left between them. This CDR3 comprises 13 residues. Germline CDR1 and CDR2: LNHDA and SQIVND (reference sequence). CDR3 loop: CASSTSSKNIQYF. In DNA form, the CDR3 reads TGTGCCAGTAGTACTTCTTCCAAAAACATTCAGTACTTC.

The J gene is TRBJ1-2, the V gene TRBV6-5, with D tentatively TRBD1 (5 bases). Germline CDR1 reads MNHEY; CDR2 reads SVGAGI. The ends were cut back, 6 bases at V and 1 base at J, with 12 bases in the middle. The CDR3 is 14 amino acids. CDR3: CASSTGAYNYGYTF. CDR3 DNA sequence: TGTGCCAGCAGCACAGGCGCTTATAACTATGGCTACACCTTC.

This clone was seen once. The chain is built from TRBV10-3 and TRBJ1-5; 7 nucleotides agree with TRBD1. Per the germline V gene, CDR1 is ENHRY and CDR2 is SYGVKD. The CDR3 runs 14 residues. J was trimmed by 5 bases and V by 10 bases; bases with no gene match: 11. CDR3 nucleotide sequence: TGTGCCAGCAGGGATGACAGGGTGGATCAGCCCCAGCATTTT. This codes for CASRDDRVDQPQHF.

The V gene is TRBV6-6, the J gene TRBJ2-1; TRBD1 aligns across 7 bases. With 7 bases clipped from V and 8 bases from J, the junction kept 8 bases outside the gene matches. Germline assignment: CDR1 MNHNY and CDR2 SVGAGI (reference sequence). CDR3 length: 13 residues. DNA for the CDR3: TGTGCCAGCACCTTGACAGGGACCGATGAGCAGTTCTTC. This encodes CASTLTGTDEQFF.

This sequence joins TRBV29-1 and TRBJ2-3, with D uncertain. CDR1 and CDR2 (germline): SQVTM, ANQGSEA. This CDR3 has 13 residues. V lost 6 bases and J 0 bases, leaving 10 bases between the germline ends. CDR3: CSVAVTSTDTQYF. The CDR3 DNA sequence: TGCAGCGTCGCCGTAACTAGCACAGATACGCAGTATTTT.

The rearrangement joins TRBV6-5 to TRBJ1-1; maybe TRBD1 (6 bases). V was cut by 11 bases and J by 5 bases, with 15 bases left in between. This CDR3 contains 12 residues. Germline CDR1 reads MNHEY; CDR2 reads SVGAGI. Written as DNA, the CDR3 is TGTGCCTGCTTGGGGGCTTTGACTGAAGCTTTCTTT. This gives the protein CACLGALTEAFF.

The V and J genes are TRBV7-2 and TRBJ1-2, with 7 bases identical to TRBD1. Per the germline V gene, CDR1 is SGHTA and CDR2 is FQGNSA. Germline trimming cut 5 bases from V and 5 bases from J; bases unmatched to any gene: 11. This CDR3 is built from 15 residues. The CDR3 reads CASSPSRQGVYGYTF. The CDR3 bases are TGTGCCAGCAGCCCCAGTAGGCAGGGGGTATATGGCTACACCTTC.

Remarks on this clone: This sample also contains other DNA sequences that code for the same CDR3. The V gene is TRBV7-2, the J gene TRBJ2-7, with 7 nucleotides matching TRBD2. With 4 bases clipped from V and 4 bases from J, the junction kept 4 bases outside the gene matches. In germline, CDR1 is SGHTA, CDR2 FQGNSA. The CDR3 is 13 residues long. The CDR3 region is CASSSSSGYEQYF. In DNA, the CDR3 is TGTGCCAGCAGCTCTTCTAGCGGATACGAGCAGTACTTC.

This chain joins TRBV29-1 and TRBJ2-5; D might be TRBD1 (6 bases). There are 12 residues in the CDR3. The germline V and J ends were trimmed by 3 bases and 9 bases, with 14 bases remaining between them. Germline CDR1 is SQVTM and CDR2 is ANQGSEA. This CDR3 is CSVEEGGLAQYF. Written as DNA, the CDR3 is TGCAGCGTTGAGGAAGGGGGTCTGGCCCAGTACTTC.

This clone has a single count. CDR3 bases: TGTGCCAGCAGTCCCCGGGCAGGGGGATACTATGGCTACACCTTC. Its protein product is CASSPRAGGYYGYTF. V is TRBV27 and J is TRBJ1-2; 7 bases fit TRBD1. V lost 5 bases to trimming and J lost 3 bases; unmatched junction nucleotides: 9. The CDR3 totals 15 residues. Germline CDR1 reads MNHEY; CDR2 reads SMNVEV (reference sequence).

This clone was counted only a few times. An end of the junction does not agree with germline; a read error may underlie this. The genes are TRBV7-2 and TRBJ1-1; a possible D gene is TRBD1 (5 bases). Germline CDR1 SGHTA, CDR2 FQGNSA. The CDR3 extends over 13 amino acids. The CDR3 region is CASSLWKGAETFF. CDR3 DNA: TGTGCCAGCAGCTTATGGAAAGGGGCTGAAACTTTCTTT. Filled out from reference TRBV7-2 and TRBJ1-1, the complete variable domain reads GAGVSQSPSNKVTEKGKDVELRCDPISGHTALYWYRQSLGQGLEFLIYFQGNSAPDKSGLPSDRFSAERTGGSVSTLTIQRTQQEDSAVYLCASSLWKGAETFFGQGTRLTVV.

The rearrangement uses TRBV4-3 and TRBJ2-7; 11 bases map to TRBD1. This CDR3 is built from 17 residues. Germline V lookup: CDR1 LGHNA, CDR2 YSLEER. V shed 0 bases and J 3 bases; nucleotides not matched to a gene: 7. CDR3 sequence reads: CASSQDNGGTGGYEQYF. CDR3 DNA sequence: TGCGCCAGCAGCCAAGATAATGGAGGGACAGGGGGCTACGAGCAGTACTTC.

CDR3 loop: CATSRDKSGTEAFF. The CDR3 DNA follows: TGTGCCACCAGCAGAGATAAGTCAGGGACTGAAGCTTTCTTT. This chain uses TRBV15 with TRBJ1-1; tentatively, D is TRBD1 (5 bases). The V end was cut by 0 bases, the J end by 5 bases, with 10 bases between. CDR3 length: 14 residues. Germline V gives CDR1 LNHNV, CDR2 YYDKDF (reference sequence).

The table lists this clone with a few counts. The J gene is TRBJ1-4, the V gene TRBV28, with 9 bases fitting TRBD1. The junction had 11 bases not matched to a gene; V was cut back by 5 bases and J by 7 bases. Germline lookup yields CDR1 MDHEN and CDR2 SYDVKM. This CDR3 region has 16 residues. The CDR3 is CASSPAGTGRSEKLFF. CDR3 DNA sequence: TGTGCCAGCAGTCCCGCAGGGACAGGGAGGAGTGAAAAACTGTTTTTT.

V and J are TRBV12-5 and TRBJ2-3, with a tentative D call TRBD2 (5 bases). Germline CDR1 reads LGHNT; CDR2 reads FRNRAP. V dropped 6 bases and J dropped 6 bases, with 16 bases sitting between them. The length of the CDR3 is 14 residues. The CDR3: CASGHLGGADTQYF. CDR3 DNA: TGTGCTAGTGGGCACCTAGGAGGTGCTGATACGCAGTATTTT.

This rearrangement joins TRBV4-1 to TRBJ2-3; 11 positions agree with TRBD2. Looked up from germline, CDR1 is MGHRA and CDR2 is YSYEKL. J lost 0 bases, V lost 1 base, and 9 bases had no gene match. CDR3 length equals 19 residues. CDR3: CASSQVQSSGGTSTDTQYF. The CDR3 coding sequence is TGCGCCAGCAGCCAAGTACAGTCTAGCGGGGGGACTAGCACAGATACGCAGTATTTT.

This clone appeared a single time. The CDR3 region is CASSSSLTDTEAFF. The CDR3 DNA follows: TGTGCCAGCAGCTCTTCGTTAACTGACACTGAAGCTTTCTTT. The chain joins TRBV11-2 to TRBJ1-1, with unresolved D. CDR3 length: 14 residues. Trimming shortened V by 4 bases and J by 3 bases, and 12 bases separated the two germline ends. Germline V gene sequence: CDR1 SGHAT, CDR2 FQNNGV.

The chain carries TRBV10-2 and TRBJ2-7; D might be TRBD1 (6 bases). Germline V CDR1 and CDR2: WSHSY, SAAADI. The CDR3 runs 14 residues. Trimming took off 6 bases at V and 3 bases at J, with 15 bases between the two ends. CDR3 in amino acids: CASRPDRLFYEQYF. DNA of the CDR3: TGCGCCAGCAGACCTGACAGGTTGTTCTACGAGCAGTACTTC.

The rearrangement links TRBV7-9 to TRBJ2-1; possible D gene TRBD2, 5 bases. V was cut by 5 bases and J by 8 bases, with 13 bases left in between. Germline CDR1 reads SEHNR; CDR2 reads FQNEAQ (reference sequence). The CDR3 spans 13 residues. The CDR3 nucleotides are TGTGCCAGCAGCCCGGGATATGGTGATGAGCAGTTCTTC. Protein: CASSPGYGDEQFF.

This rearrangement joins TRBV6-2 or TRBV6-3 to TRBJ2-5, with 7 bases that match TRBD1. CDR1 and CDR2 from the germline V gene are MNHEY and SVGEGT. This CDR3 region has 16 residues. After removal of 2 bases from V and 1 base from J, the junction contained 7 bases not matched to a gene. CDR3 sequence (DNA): TGTGCCAGCAGTTACGCCAGGGGGAAGCCCCAAGAGACCCAGTACTTC. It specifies CASSYARGKPQETQYF.

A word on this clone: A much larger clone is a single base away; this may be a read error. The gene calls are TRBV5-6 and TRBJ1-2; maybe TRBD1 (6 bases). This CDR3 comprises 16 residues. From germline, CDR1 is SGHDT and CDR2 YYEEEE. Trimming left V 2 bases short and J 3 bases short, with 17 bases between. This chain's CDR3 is CASSLGGGGRYYGYTF. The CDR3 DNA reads TGTGCCAGCAGCTTAGGCGGCGGGGGCAGGTACTATGGCTACACCTTC.

The CDR3: CASSLGQEGQYF. The DNA of the CDR3 is TGTGCCAGCAGCTTGGGTCAGGAAGGCCAGTACTTC. The chain links TRBV5-6 to TRBJ2-5; D is unresolved. This CDR3 has 12 amino acids. Trimming stripped 0 bases from V and 10 bases from J, with 10 bases between. Germline V gene lookup returns CDR1 SGHDT and CDR2 YYEEEE.

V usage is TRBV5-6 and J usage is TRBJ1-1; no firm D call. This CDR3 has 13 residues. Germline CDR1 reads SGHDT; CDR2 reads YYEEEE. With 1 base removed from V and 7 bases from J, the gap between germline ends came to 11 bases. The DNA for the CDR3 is TGTGCCAGCAGCTTGTCAGGACGGGGTGAAGCTTTCTTT. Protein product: CASSLSGRGEAFF.

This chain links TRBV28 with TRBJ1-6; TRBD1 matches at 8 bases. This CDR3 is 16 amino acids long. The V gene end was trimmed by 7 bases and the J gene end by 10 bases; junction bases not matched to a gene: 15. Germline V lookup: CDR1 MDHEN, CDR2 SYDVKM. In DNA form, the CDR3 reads TGTGCCAGCATTCAACGACAGGGGAATGTGTGGTCACCCCTCCACTTT. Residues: CASIQRQGNVWSPLHF.